The present T cell receptor (beta chain) was sequenced within a study of blood T cell repertoires in COVID-19. Background on the study: Sources were T cells, B-cell-depleted T cells, or PBMCs; the material itself was cDNA or gDNA.

V lost 4 bases and J 6 bases, leaving 10 bases between the germline ends. CDR1 MNHEY and CDR2 SMNVEV come from the germline V gene (reference sequence). The CDR3 covers 12 residues. Produced via immunoSEQ multiplex PCR; TCRdb's table is partial and in-frame only. The table shows about 330,000 clones, with about 82% occurring only once. This clonotype was obtained from a human donor in a cohort sampled during active COVID-19. The chain is built from TRBV27 and TRBJ2-7, with a weak D call TRBD1 (6 bases). Sequenced: peripheral blood. Written as DNA, the CDR3 is TGTGCCAGCAGTTCAAGGGGGTTCGAGCAGTACTTC. Translation: CASSSRGFEQYF.